The 7 T cell receptor beta chains listed next were all sequenced from one sample in a study of blood T cell repertoires in COVID-19. Clones were read by immunoSEQ multiplex PCR, and TCRdb kept only the in-frame ones, dropping some. This table has 200,000 to 250,000 clones, 88% appearing once. Specimen: peripheral blood. The receptors shown here come from a man aged 70-80 years with acute or convalescent COVID-19.

This clone was seen only a few times. J is TRBJ2-6 and V is TRBV4-2, with 12 bases lining up with TRBD1. The V and J ends lost 0 bases and 15 bases, in that order; junction bases with no gene match: 6. Germline CDR1 and CDR2: LGHNA and YNFKEQ. The CDR3 is 15 amino acids. CDR3 region: CASSQDRAGQGALTF. The CDR3 DNA is TGTGCCAGCAGCCAAGATAGGGCGGGACAGGGGGCCCTGACTTTC.

The V and J genes are TRBV10-3 and TRBJ2-2; 9 bases fit TRBD1. The CDR3 is 13 amino acids. Germline-derived CDR1 and CDR2 are ENHRY and SYGVKD. Trimming at V came to 11 bases and at J to 7 bases, leaving 8 bases not matched to a gene. The DNA of the CDR3 is TGTGCCTCGGGGGACAGGGACGTCGGGGAGCTGTTTTTT. This encodes CASGDRDVGELFF.

The chain joins TRBV28 to TRBJ2-7, with D unclear. The CDR3 length is 12 residues. The V end was cut by 10 bases, the J end by 2 bases, with 12 bases between. Looked up from germline, CDR1 is MDHEN and CDR2 is SYDVKM. The CDR3 DNA is TGTGCCATTAGCCCCAAAGCCTACGAGCAGTACTTC. Residues: CAISPKAYEQYF.

This clone was counted a single time. V usage is TRBV11-2 and J usage is TRBJ1-1; 7 bases agree with TRBD1. The CDR3 extends over 16 amino acids. The germline V gene has CDR1 SGHAT and CDR2 FQNNGV. J lost 0 bases, V lost 0 bases, and 4 bases had no gene match. DNA of the CDR3: TGTGCCAGCAGCTTAGAAGGGGGCACCTTGAACACTGAAGCTTTCTTT. Translating gives CASSLEGGTLNTEAFF.

This chain links TRBV9 with TRBJ2-3, with 7 bases identical to TRBD1. The CDR3 is made up of 17 amino acids. V lost 0 bases and J lost 1; bases outside the gene matches: 8. Germline loops: CDR1 SGDLS, CDR2 YYNGEE. For the CDR3, the DNA is TGTGCCAGCAGCGTAGGATCAGGGGGTGGCCGCACAGATACGCAGTATTTT. Translating it yields CASSVGSGGGRTDTQYF.

V gene TRBV7-3 combines with J gene TRBJ1-6; D not certain. Trimming took 1 base from V and 7 from J, leaving 11 bases between them. The CDR3 sequence is 15 residues long. Per germline, CDR1 SGHTA and CDR2 FQGTGA. The CDR3 here is CASSLIRSPNSPLHF. The CDR3 DNA reads as TGTGCCAGCAGCTTAATAAGGAGTCCGAATTCACCCCTCCACTTT.

This clone was picked up a small number of times. The chain couples TRBV19 to TRBJ1-1; no reliable D call. This CDR3 has 14 residues. V lost 1 base to trimming and J lost 8 bases, with 14 bases between them. Germline V gene data show CDR1 as LNHDA and CDR2 as SQIVND (reference sequence). CDR3 sequence (DNA): TGTGCCAGTAGTATAGGGGCCGAATCGCCGGAAGCTTTCTTT. It translates to CASSIGAESPEAFF.